Given below is one TCR beta chain in context. No antigen is known for it. These data belong to a study of beta chain features in type 1 diabetes. Study as a whole: No age, gender or cell yield differences were seen between patients and healthy donors. The study's findings and limits: Shorter TCRB CDR3s, moderately but significantly so, marked every one of the four CD4+ subsets in Type 1 diabetes patients.

The germline gives CDR1 SGHTA, CDR2 FQGNSA. The V gene end was trimmed by 5 bases and the J gene end by 4 bases; junction bases not matched to a gene: 4. The CDR3 runs 13 residues. The sequenced template was cDNA made from the entire isolated RNA. Read counts averaged about 3.57 million for samples of naive, central memory and regulatory T cells. Repertoires were generated with immunoSEQ multiplex PCR, while TCRdb's copy carries only in-frame clones and drops some. This sample has roughly 100,000 clones, with approximately 30% found just once. Isolation of CD4+ naive, central memory, regulatory and stem cell-like memory cells was achieved by sorting via CD45RO/CCR7/CD25/CD127/CD95/CD27. Each sorted population was over 98% pure.

V gene TRBV7-2 combines with J gene TRBJ1-1; 7 bases align to TRBD1. The sequencing sample was made of central memory CD4+ T cells from blood. This clonotype was sampled from a woman younger than 30 with type 1 diabetes. The CDR3 protein is CASSRQGGTEAFF. The DNA for the CDR3 is TGTGCCAGCAGCCGTCAGGGGGGCACTGAAGCTTTCTTT.